This TCR beta chain derives from a study of blood T cell repertoires in COVID-19 (dated by TCRdb to about 2020). Some background on the complete study: Samples covering the acute and convalescent phases of COVID-19 were provided by collaborators in the United States, Italy and Spain. The prospective study material was composed of cDNA or gDNA derived from T cells, B-cell-depleted T cells, or PBMCs. The samples were drawn from two sources: the first 160 participants of the ongoing ImmuneRACE study, and 1,200 or so subjects contributed by 6 global collaborators. A de-identified subject ID, COVID-19 status, age in years and sex were almost always included in the sample metadata. The repertoires were made available in a free public database intended to serve as a resource for research on the immune response to SARS-CoV-2. The dataset comprised deeply sampled blood TCRbeta repertoires from subjects exposed to, actively infected with, or recovered from COVID-19. Where available, HLA class I and class II types were obtained from metadata supplied by the sample provider rather than from assay-based typing. Overall study outcomes, separate from this receptor: The amount of clinical and demographic metadata varied by source and participant and was provided uncurated.

TCRbeta CDR3 regions were amplified from genomic DNA using the immunoSEQ Assay, a bias-controlled multiplex PCR. Per the authors' processing: Nucleated cell counts per sample were estimated from amplification of reference gene primers within the assay. To quantify the absolute abundance of each unique TCRbeta CDR3 rearrangement, sequence reads were collapsed and filtered. For each sample, productive Simpson clonality was calculated as the square root of Simpson's diversity index across productive rearrangements. TCRdb mirrors the immuneACCESS table, restricted to in-frame sequences. Some clones are absent from its copies; in checked studies, under half trace to an unresolved V gene, and the reason for the others is unknown. The D gene and trimming were derived from the DNA, and the V and J assignments and clone size from that table. In all, the sample holds 140,000 or so clones, and 81% of those were seen once. Jointly, the top ten make up around 8.8% of the sample.

Each collaborating institution followed its own protocols to collect whole blood in K2EDTA tubes. For TCRbeta analysis, collaborators shipped samples as frozen whole blood, isolated PBMCs, or DNA extracted from either of those sample types. The germline V gene (reference sequence) sets CDR1 to MNHEY and CDR2 to SMNVEV. The CDR3 runs 13 amino acids, cysteine and phenylalanine included. Of the read, only the CDR3 DNA is kept; its 39 bases are in frame from base 1. Trimming at the junction amounts to 3 bases on V and 4 bases on J, and the germline ends lie 9 bases apart. Concerning this clone: Its antigen is unknown. Within one base of it there is no much larger clone, and no base qualities were kept.

The chain joins TRBV27 to TRBJ1-2, and possibly TRBD1, on 6 matching bases. This clonotype was sampled from a human donor in a cohort sampled during active COVID-19. The sample was peripheral blood. The CDR3 in this case is CASSFTGFYGYTF. The DNA sequence is TGTGCCAGCAGTTTTACAGGGTTCTATGGCTACACCTTC.